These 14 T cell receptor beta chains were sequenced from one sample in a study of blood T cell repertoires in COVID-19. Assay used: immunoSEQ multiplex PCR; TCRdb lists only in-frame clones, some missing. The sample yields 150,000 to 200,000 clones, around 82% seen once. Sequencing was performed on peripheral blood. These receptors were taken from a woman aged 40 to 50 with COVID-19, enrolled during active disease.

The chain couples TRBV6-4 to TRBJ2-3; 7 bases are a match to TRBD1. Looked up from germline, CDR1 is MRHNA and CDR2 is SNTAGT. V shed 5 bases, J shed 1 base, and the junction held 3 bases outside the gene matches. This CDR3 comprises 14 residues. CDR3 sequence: CASSRGLGTDTQYF. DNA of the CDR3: TGTGCCAGCAGTAGGGGGCTCGGCACAGATACGCAGTATTTT.

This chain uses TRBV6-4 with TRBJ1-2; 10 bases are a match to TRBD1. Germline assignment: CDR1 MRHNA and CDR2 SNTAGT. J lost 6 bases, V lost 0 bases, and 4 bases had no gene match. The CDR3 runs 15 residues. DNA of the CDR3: TGTGCCAGCAGTGACTCAGCGGGACAGGGGAATGGCTACACCTTC. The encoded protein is CASSDSAGQGNGYTF.

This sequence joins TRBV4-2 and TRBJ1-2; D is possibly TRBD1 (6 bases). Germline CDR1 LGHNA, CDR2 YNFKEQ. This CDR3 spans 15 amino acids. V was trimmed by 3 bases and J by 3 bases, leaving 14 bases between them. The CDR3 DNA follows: TGTGCCAGCAGCCAGGCGACAGGAAGAGACTATGGCTACACCTTC. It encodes CASSQATGRDYGYTF.

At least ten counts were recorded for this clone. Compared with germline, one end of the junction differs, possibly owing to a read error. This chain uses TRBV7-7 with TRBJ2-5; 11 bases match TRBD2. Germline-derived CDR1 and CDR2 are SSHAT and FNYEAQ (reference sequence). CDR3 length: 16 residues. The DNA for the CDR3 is TGTGCTAGCAGCTTAGGTGTGACTAGCGGGAAAGAGACCCAGTACTTC. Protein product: CASSLGVTSGKETQYF.

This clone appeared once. The CDR3 nucleotides read TGTGCCAGCAGCTCGGGGGGGGTTTATGAGCAGTTCTTC. It translates to CASSSGGVYEQFF. This sequence joins TRBV27 and TRBJ2-1, with 8 nucleotides matching TRBD2. V gave up 6 bases and J gave up 8 bases; unmatched junction bases: 6. Germline CDR1 and CDR2: MNHEY and SMNVEV (reference sequence). The CDR3 runs 13 residues.

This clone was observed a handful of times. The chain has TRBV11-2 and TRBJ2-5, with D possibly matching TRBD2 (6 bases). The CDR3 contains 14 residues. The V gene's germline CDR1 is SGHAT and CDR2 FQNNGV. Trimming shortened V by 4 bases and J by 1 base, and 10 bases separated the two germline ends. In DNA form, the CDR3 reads TGTGCCAGCAGCTCGGTGGGAGGCCAAGAGACCCAGTACTTC. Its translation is CASSSVGGQETQYF.

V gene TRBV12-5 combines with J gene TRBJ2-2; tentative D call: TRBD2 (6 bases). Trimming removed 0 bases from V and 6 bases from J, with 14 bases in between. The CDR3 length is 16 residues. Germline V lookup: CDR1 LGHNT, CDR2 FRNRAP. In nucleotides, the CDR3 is TGTGCTAGTGGTTTGGTACTGAGCGGCGGGGCCGGGGAGCTGTTTTTT. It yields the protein CASGLVLSGGAGELFF.

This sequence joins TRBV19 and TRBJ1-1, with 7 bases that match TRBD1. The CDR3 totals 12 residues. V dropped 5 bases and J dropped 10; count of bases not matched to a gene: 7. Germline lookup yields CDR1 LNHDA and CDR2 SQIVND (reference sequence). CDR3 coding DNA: TGTGCCAGTAGTTTGTCGACAGGGCGAGCTTTCTTT. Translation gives CASSLSTGRAFF.

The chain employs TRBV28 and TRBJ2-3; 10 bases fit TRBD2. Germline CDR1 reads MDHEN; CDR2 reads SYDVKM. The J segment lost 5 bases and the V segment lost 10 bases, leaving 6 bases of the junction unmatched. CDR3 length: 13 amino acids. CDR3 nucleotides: TGTGCCACCAGCGGGAGGGCCTTAGATACGCAGTATTTT. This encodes CATSGRALDTQYF. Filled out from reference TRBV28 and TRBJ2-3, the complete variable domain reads DVKVTQSSRYLVKRTGEKVFLECVQDMDHENMFWYRQDPGLGLRLIYFSYDVKMKEKGDIPEGYSVSREKKERFSLILESASTNQTSMYLCATSGRALDTQYFGPGTRLTVL.

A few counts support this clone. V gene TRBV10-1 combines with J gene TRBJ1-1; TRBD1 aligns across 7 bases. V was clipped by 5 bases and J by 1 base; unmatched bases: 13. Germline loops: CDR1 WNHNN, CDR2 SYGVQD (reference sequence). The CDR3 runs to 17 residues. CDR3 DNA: TGCGCCAGCAGTCCCCTCCCCGGGACAGCTCGGAACACTGAAGCTTTCTTT. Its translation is CASSPLPGTARNTEAFF.

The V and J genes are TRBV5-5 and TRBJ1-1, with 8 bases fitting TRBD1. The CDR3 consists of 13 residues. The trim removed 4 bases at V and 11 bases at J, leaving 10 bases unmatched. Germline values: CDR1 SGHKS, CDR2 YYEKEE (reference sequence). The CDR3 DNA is TGTGCCAGCAGCGCCCGGACAGGGTTTGGTGCTTTCTTT. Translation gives CASSARTGFGAFF.

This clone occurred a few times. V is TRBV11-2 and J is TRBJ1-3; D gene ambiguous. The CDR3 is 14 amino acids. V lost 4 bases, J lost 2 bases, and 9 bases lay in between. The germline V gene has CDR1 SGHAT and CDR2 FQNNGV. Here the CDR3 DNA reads TGTGCCAGCAGCTCCCCCCATCCTGGAAACACCATATATTTT. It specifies CASSSPHPGNTIYF.

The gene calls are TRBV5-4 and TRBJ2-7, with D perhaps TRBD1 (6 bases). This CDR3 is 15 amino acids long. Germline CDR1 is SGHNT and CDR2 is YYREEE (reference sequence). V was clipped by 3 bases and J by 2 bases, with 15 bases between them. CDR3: CASSSRTAMTYEQYF. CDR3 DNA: TGTGCCAGCAGCTCCCGGACAGCTATGACCTACGAGCAGTACTTC.

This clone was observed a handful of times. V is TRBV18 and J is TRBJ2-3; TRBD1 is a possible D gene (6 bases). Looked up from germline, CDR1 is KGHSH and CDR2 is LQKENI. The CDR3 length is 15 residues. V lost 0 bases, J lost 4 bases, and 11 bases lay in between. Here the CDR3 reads CASSPPIQGSDTQYF. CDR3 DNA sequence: TGTGCCAGCTCACCACCGATCCAGGGGTCAGATACGCAGTATTTT.